This is a list of T cell receptor beta chains from one sample in a study of blood T cell repertoires in COVID-19. Method: immunoSEQ multiplex PCR; TCRdb's copy keeps in-frame clones and lacks some. The sample has around 250,000 clones; around 84% are singletons. The sequenced material came from PBMCs or T cells enriched from blood (not recorded which). The receptor source for this set is a man aged 40-49 years who had been exposed to COVID-19. Each CDR3 is given with its conserved first and last residue. The D gene is left open where the match is weak. Clone size appears in some rows only: once, few, many, or a class for an expanded clone.

D gene: TRBD1; J gene: TRBJ2-5; clone size: -; V gene: TRBV18; CDR3 protein: CASSPGTGIGETQYF; CDR3 DNA: TGTGCCAGCTCTCCCGGGACAGGGATAGGGGAGACCCAGTACTTC
D gene: -; J gene: TRBJ2-2; clone size: -; V gene: TRBV19; CDR3 protein: CATPATSLTKNTGELFF; CDR3 DNA: TGTGCCACCCCAGCAACCTCTCTGACAAAGAACACCGGGGAGCTGTTTTTT
D gene: TRBD2; J gene: TRBJ2-7; clone size: -; V gene: TRBV6-1; CDR3 protein: CASSEAGTSKNEQYF; CDR3 DNA: TGTGCCAGCAGTGAAGCGGGGACTAGCAAAAACGAGCAGTACTTC
D gene: -; J gene: TRBJ2-5; clone size: -; V gene: TRBV5-6; CDR3 protein: CASSLVRGGPPQETQYF; CDR3 DNA: TGTGCCAGCAGCTTAGTTCGAGGGGGACCGCCACAAGAGACCCAGTACTTC
D gene: -; J gene: TRBJ2-2; clone size: -; V gene: TRBV14; CDR3 protein: CASSQEGRGPGELFF; CDR3 DNA: TGTGCCAGCAGCCAAGAAGGACGAGGGCCCGGGGAGCTGTTTTTT
D gene: TRBD1; J gene: TRBJ2-1; clone size: -; V gene: TRBV2; CDR3 protein: CAGLPPGTGKVDEQFF; CDR3 DNA: TGTGCCGGCCTTCCACCGGGGACAGGGAAAGTGGATGAGCAGTTCTTC
D gene: -; J gene: TRBJ2-5; clone size: -; V gene: TRBV5-4; CDR3 protein: CASSGAEETQYF; CDR3 DNA: TGTGCCAGCAGCGGGGCAGAAGAGACCCAGTACTTC
D gene: -; J gene: TRBJ1-6; clone size: -; V gene: TRBV7-2; CDR3 protein: CASSSDWNSPLHF; CDR3 DNA: TGTGCCAGCAGCTCCGACTGGAATTCACCCCTCCACTTT
D gene: -; J gene: TRBJ2-3; clone size: once; V gene: TRBV24-1; CDR3 protein: CATKTGNTDTQYF; CDR3 DNA: TGTGCCACCAAAACAGGGAACACAGATACGCAGTATTTT
D gene: -; J gene: TRBJ1-3; clone size: -; V gene: TRBV19; CDR3 protein: CASRPVGGYSGNTIYF; CDR3 DNA: TGTGCCAGTAGGCCCGTTGGCGGTTACTCTGGAAACACCATATATTTT
D gene: -; J gene: TRBJ1-1; clone size: -; V gene: TRBV27; CDR3 protein: CASRSGQNTEAFF; CDR3 DNA: TGTGCCAGCAGATCCGGACAAAACACTGAAGCTTTCTTT
D gene: -; J gene: TRBJ1-5; clone size: once; V gene: TRBV18; CDR3 protein: CASSPGGSNQPQHF; CDR3 DNA: TGTGCCAGCTCACCAGGCGGTAGCAATCAGCCCCAGCATTTT
D gene: -; J gene: TRBJ1-4; clone size: -; V gene: TRBV5-6; CDR3 protein: CASSLQGGEKLFF; CDR3 DNA: TGTGCCAGCAGCTTGCAGGGAGGGGAAAAACTGTTTTTT
D gene: -; J gene: TRBJ2-3; clone size: few; V gene: TRBV10-3; CDR3 protein: CAISDRSSTDTQYF; CDR3 DNA: TGTGCCATCAGTGACAGGTCTAGCACAGATACGCAGTATTTT
D gene: -; J gene: TRBJ1-1; clone size: -; V gene: TRBV5-4; CDR3 protein: CASSRDINTEAFF; CDR3 DNA: TGTGCCAGCAGCCGGGACATAAACACTGAAGCTTTCTTT
D gene: TRBD2; J gene: TRBJ2-1; clone size: -; V gene: TRBV5-1; CDR3 protein: CASNGLAGAYDEQFF; CDR3 DNA: TGCGCCAGCAACGGACTAGCGGGAGCCTATGATGAGCAGTTCTTC
D gene: -; J gene: TRBJ1-4; clone size: -; V gene: TRBV30; CDR3 protein: CAWRRGNEKLFF; CDR3 DNA: TGTGCCTGGAGGAGGGGGAATGAAAAACTGTTTTTT
D gene: -; J gene: TRBJ1-6; clone size: few; V gene: TRBV30; CDR3 protein: CAPEVGPGNSPLHF; CDR3 DNA: TGTGCCCCGGAGGTCGGTCCGGGGAATTCACCCCTCCACTTT
D gene: TRBD1; J gene: TRBJ2-7; clone size: few; V gene: TRBV11-3; CDR3 protein: CASSPGTGTGHEQYF; CDR3 DNA: TGTGCCAGCAGCCCCGGGACAGGGACGGGTCACGAGCAGTACTTC
D gene: -; J gene: TRBJ1-4; clone size: -; V gene: TRBV19; CDR3 protein: CASSIGRRLKEKLFF; CDR3 DNA: TGTGCCAGTAGTATAGGTAGGAGACTAAAGGAAAAACTGTTTTTT
D gene: TRBD2; J gene: TRBJ2-5; clone size: medium-sized; V gene: TRBV5-4; CDR3 protein: CASSLKLAGETQYF; CDR3 DNA: TGTGCCAGCAGCTTAAAACTAGCGGGGGAGACCCAGTACTTC
D gene: -; J gene: TRBJ1-5; clone size: -; V gene: TRBV2; CDR3 protein: CASSEGTVYSNQPQHF; CDR3 DNA: TGTGCCAGCAGTGAGGGGACTGTTTATAGCAATCAGCCCCAGCATTTT
D gene: -; J gene: TRBJ1-2; clone size: -; V gene: TRBV6-4; CDR3 protein: CASSDRGGRNGYTF; CDR3 DNA: TGTGCCAGCAGTGATCGCGGGGGGCGGAATGGCTACACCTTC
D gene: TRBD2; J gene: TRBJ2-1; clone size: -; V gene: TRBV11-2; CDR3 protein: CASSLGVWLAGGGEQFF; CDR3 DNA: TGTGCCAGCAGCTTAGGTGTATGGCTAGCGGGAGGTGGGGAGCAGTTCTTC
D gene: -; J gene: TRBJ2-1; clone size: -; V gene: TRBV6-2/TRBV6-3; CDR3 protein: CASSYSPAVLNEQFF; CDR3 DNA: TGTGCCAGCAGTTACTCGCCAGCGGTTCTCAATGAGCAGTTCTTC
D gene: TRBD2; J gene: TRBJ2-1; clone size: -; V gene: TRBV20-1; CDR3 protein: CSASGGGSYNEQFF; CDR3 DNA: TGCAGTGCTAGTGGCGGGGGATCCTACAATGAGCAGTTCTTC
D gene: -; J gene: TRBJ2-3; clone size: -; V gene: TRBV19; CDR3 protein: CASSSDTDTQYF; CDR3 DNA: TGTGCCAGTAGTAGCGACACAGATACGCAGTATTTT
D gene: TRBD1; J gene: TRBJ1-2; clone size: -; V gene: TRBV19; CDR3 protein: CASTGGYYGYTF; CDR3 DNA: TGTGCCAGCACAGGGGGCTACTATGGCTACACCTTC
D gene: -; J gene: TRBJ1-5; clone size: few; V gene: TRBV19; CDR3 protein: CASGASFNQPQHF; CDR3 DNA: TGTGCCAGTGGAGCCAGCTTCAATCAGCCCCAGCATTTT
D gene: -; J gene: TRBJ1-6; clone size: -; V gene: TRBV9; CDR3 protein: CASLGGGASPLHF; CDR3 DNA: TGTGCCAGCCTAGGAGGTGGTGCTTCACCCCTCCACTTT
D gene: TRBD2; J gene: TRBJ2-3; clone size: -; V gene: TRBV25-1; CDR3 protein: CASTRGTDTQYF; CDR3 DNA: TGTGCCAGCACGCGGGGGACAGATACGCAGTATTTT
D gene: -; J gene: TRBJ2-6; clone size: -; V gene: TRBV19; CDR3 protein: CASRNKGGPGGLAGANVLTF; CDR3 DNA: TGTGCCAGTAGGAATAAAGGAGGGCCAGGGGGGCTAGCTGGGGCCAACGTCCTGACTTTC
D gene: TRBD2; J gene: TRBJ2-1; clone size: -; V gene: TRBV5-6; CDR3 protein: CASSSGGRVNEQFF; CDR3 DNA: TGTGCCAGCAGCTCTGGCGGGAGGGTCAATGAGCAGTTCTTC
D gene: TRBD1; J gene: TRBJ1-1; clone size: -; V gene: TRBV9; CDR3 protein: CASSPRGRGNTEAFF; CDR3 DNA: TGTGCCAGCAGCCCCAGGGGGCGCGGGAACACTGAAGCTTTCTTT
D gene: -; J gene: TRBJ1-3; clone size: -; V gene: TRBV19; CDR3 protein: CASSMFGRQYSGNTIYF; CDR3 DNA: TGTGCCAGTAGTATGTTTGGCAGGCAGTACTCTGGAAACACCATATATTTT
D gene: -; J gene: TRBJ2-5; clone size: once; V gene: TRBV6-5; CDR3 protein: CASSYSLETQYF; CDR3 DNA: TGTGCCAGCAGTTACTCCTTAGAGACCCAGTACTTC
D gene: TRBD1; J gene: TRBJ1-5; clone size: -; V gene: TRBV15; CDR3 protein: CATSERTGTQPQHF; CDR3 DNA: TGTGCCACCAGCGAACGGACAGGGACTCAGCCCCAGCATTTT
D gene: TRBD1; J gene: TRBJ2-7; clone size: -; V gene: TRBV24-1; CDR3 protein: CATSVGQGTGQYF; CDR3 DNA: TGTGCCACCAGTGTGGGACAGGGCACGGGGCAGTACTTC
D gene: TRBD1; J gene: TRBJ1-1; clone size: -; V gene: TRBV18; CDR3 protein: CASSPPNRGPNTEAFF; CDR3 DNA: TGTGCCAGCTCACCACCCAACAGGGGGCCTAACACTGAAGCTTTCTTT
D gene: -; J gene: TRBJ2-1; clone size: once; V gene: TRBV6-5; CDR3 protein: CASRPRQIYNEQFF; CDR3 DNA: TGTGCCAGCAGGCCCCGACAGATCTACAATGAGCAGTTCTTC
D gene: TRBD1; J gene: TRBJ1-3; clone size: -; V gene: TRBV30; CDR3 protein: CAWSAPGTGTGNTIYF; CDR3 DNA: TGTGCCTGGAGCGCCCCTGGGACAGGGACTGGAAACACCATATATTTT